The entry that follows covers one T cell receptor (beta chain) sequence. Its antigen is unidentified. Sequencing used cDNA as its template, made by extracting RNA and reverse transcribing it. Assay used: immunoSEQ multiplex PCR; TCRdb lists only in-frame clones, some missing. This sample carries roughly 250,000 clones, over 45% of them seen once, and the ten largest clones take around 0.84%. This entry is derived from a study of CD8+ T cells in alopecia areata. Study background: Percentage of affected scalp area was the basis on which treated patients' severity was scored.

CDR3 size: 12 residues. Germline V gives CDR1 SGHNT, CDR2 YYREEE (reference sequence). Trimming removed 4 bases at V and 15 bases at J, with 17 bases between. The study's findings and limits: It was observed that many expanded lesional clones persisted in scalp and blood during tofacitinib.

Indicated treatment: oral pan-JAK inhibitor, 5-10 mg twice daily. This sequence joins TRBV5-4 and TRBJ2-1; the D gene could be TRBD1 or TRBD2 (6 bases each). This clonotype was sampled from a human donor with alopecia areata. The sample here was CD4+ T cells sorted from blood, taken at approximately week 51, from a patient treated with tofacitinib. CDR3: CASSTPIGGPFF. DNA for the CDR3: TGTGCCAGCAGCACTCCAATAGGGGGGCCGTTCTTC.